The rows below give T cell receptor beta chains drawn from one sample of a study of beta chain features in type 1 diabetes. TCRdb's copy holds only in-frame clones and misses some; the assay was immunoSEQ multiplex PCR. The table has around 170,000 clones, less than 9.5% seen once; the top ten hold approximately 2.2%. The sequencing input was central memory CD4+ T cells from blood. The receptors shown here come from a woman aged 18-35 years in good health. Each CDR3 is given with its conserved first and last residue. A D gene is named only where the DNA matches it firmly. Only some rows state a clone size, as once, few, many or a class for expanded clones.

v_call: TRBV15
d_call: TRBD2
clone_size: few
j_call: TRBJ2-3
cdr3_length: 18
cdr3_nt: TGTGCCACCAGCAGAGATGGGGGGCGACTAGCGGGCACAGATACGCAGTATTTT
cdr3_aa: CATSRDGGRLAGTDTQYF

v_call: TRBV7-2
d_call: -
clone_size: -
j_call: TRBJ1-5
cdr3_length: 13
cdr3_nt: TGTGCCAGCAGCTTACAAGAGCTCCAGCCCCAGCATTTT
cdr3_aa: CASSLQELQPQHF

v_call: TRBV11-2
d_call: TRBD2
clone_size: -
j_call: TRBJ2-1
cdr3_length: 17
cdr3_nt: TGTGCCAGCAGCTTAGATCTTTTAGCGGGGGGGGTGAATGAGCAGTTCTTC
cdr3_aa: CASSLDLLAGGVNEQFF

v_call: TRBV6-5
d_call: -
clone_size: -
j_call: TRBJ1-1
cdr3_length: 15
cdr3_nt: TGTGCCAGCAGTTACGGAGGGCAGTTGAACACTGAAGCTTTCTTT
cdr3_aa: CASSYGGQLNTEAFF

v_call: TRBV5-6
d_call: -
clone_size: once
j_call: TRBJ2-5
cdr3_length: 14
cdr3_nt: TGTGCCAGCAGCTTGGCCTCGGGATCAGAGACCCAGTACTTC
cdr3_aa: CASSLASGSETQYF

v_call: TRBV11-3
d_call: -
clone_size: -
j_call: TRBJ2-7
cdr3_length: 14
cdr3_nt: TGTGCCAGCAAATTGATGGGACAACTTGGCGAGCAGTACTTC
cdr3_aa: CASKLMGQLGEQYF

v_call: TRBV29-1
d_call: TRBD2
clone_size: few
j_call: TRBJ2-1
cdr3_length: 15
cdr3_nt: TGCAGCGTTGTTCGGGATAGCGGGGGAGTGGGGGAGCAGTTCTTC
cdr3_aa: CSVVRDSGGVGEQFF

v_call: TRBV6-1
d_call: -
clone_size: few
j_call: TRBJ1-2
cdr3_length: 12
cdr3_nt: TGTGCCAGCGGGGAAGGGGCTTATGGCTACACCTTC
cdr3_aa: CASGEGAYGYTF

v_call: TRBV7-9
d_call: -
clone_size: few
j_call: TRBJ1-4
cdr3_length: 16
cdr3_nt: TGTGCCAGCAGCCTGCGGGGGAGATCGGCTAATGAAAAACTGTTTTTT
cdr3_aa: CASSLRGRSANEKLFF

v_call: TRBV7-6
d_call: TRBD2
clone_size: -
j_call: TRBJ2-7
cdr3_length: 15
cdr3_nt: TGTGCCAGCAGCTTAGAAGGCGGGGGGGCCTACGAGCAGTACTTC
cdr3_aa: CASSLEGGGAYEQYF

v_call: TRBV4-2
d_call: TRBD2
clone_size: few
j_call: TRBJ2-1
cdr3_length: 15
cdr3_nt: TGTGCCAGCAGCTTAAGCGGGGCCTCCTACAATGAGCAGTTCTTC
cdr3_aa: CASSLSGASYNEQFF

v_call: TRBV7-8
d_call: -
clone_size: -
j_call: TRBJ2-3
cdr3_length: 15
cdr3_nt: TGTGCCAGCAGCTTAGGGGCGGGGTGGCCAGATACGCAGTATTTT
cdr3_aa: CASSLGAGWPDTQYF

v_call: TRBV1
d_call: -
clone_size: few
j_call: TRBJ2-7
cdr3_length: 16
cdr3_nt: TGCACCAGCAGCCAAGAGGGGGACAGTCTATGCTACGAGCAGTACTTC
cdr3_aa: CTSSQEGDSLCYEQYF

v_call: TRBV13
d_call: -
clone_size: few
j_call: TRBJ2-3
cdr3_length: 11
cdr3_nt: TGTGCCAGCAGCCGGGGGGATACGCAGTATTTT
cdr3_aa: CASSRGDTQYF

v_call: TRBV29-1
d_call: -
clone_size: -
j_call: TRBJ1-1
cdr3_length: 13
cdr3_nt: TGCAGCGCCCGGAGGGGTGTCAACACTGAAGCTTTCTTT
cdr3_aa: CSARRGVNTEAFF

v_call: TRBV19
d_call: -
clone_size: -
j_call: TRBJ2-7
cdr3_length: 13
cdr3_nt: TGTGCCAGTATGGGGGGATTCGACTACGAGCAGTACTTC
cdr3_aa: CASMGGFDYEQYF

v_call: TRBV15
d_call: TRBD1
clone_size: -
j_call: TRBJ2-1
cdr3_length: 16
cdr3_nt: TGTGCCACCAGCAGACCGACCGGGACAGAGACCAATGAGCAGTTCTTC
cdr3_aa: CATSRPTGTETNEQFF

v_call: TRBV6-6
d_call: -
clone_size: -
j_call: TRBJ2-1
cdr3_length: 13
cdr3_nt: TGTGCCAGCAGTTACTTACAGGGAAGGGAACAGTTCTTC
cdr3_aa: CASSYLQGREQFF

v_call: TRBV18
d_call: -
clone_size: few
j_call: TRBJ2-2
cdr3_length: 16
cdr3_nt: TGTGCCAGCTCACCAAGTCAGGCGACCGGCACCGGGGAGCTGTTTTTT
cdr3_aa: CASSPSQATGTGELFF

v_call: TRBV30
d_call: -
clone_size: few
j_call: TRBJ2-5
cdr3_length: 13
cdr3_nt: TGTGCCTGGAGCGGGGGACCGCAAGAGACCCAGTACTTC
cdr3_aa: CAWSGGPQETQYF

v_call: TRBV7-2
d_call: TRBD1
clone_size: few
j_call: TRBJ2-7
cdr3_length: 14
cdr3_nt: TGTGCCAGCAGCTTGTCGAGACAGGGGTGGGAGCAGTACTTC
cdr3_aa: CASSLSRQGWEQYF

v_call: TRBV7-9
d_call: -
clone_size: few
j_call: TRBJ2-5
cdr3_length: 13
cdr3_nt: TGTGCCAGCAGCTTAGGAGAGCAAGAGACCCAGTACTTC
cdr3_aa: CASSLGEQETQYF

v_call: TRBV7-2
d_call: TRBD2
clone_size: -
j_call: TRBJ2-3
cdr3_length: 15
cdr3_nt: TGTGCCAGCAGCTCCGGGACTAGAAGGAGCGATACGCAGTATTTT
cdr3_aa: CASSSGTRRSDTQYF

v_call: TRBV18
d_call: -
clone_size: -
j_call: TRBJ1-4
cdr3_length: 15
cdr3_nt: TGTGCCAGCTCAACCAGGGGCACAAGCAATGAAAAACTGTTTTTT
cdr3_aa: CASSTRGTSNEKLFF

v_call: TRBV27
d_call: -
clone_size: -
j_call: TRBJ1-2
cdr3_length: 13
cdr3_nt: TGTGCCAGCAGTTCCCCCGGGGGGAACGGCTACACCTTC
cdr3_aa: CASSSPGGNGYTF

v_call: TRBV14
d_call: TRBD1
clone_size: many
j_call: TRBJ2-1
cdr3_length: 16
cdr3_nt: TGTGCCAGCAGCCAAGATAGAGGACAGGTATACAATGAGCAGTTCTTC
cdr3_aa: CASSQDRGQVYNEQFF

v_call: TRBV6-4
d_call: -
clone_size: -
j_call: TRBJ2-3
cdr3_length: 14
cdr3_nt: TGTGCCAGCAGTGTAGGGAAGGGAGAAGATACGCAGTATTTT
cdr3_aa: CASSVGKGEDTQYF

v_call: TRBV5-4
d_call: TRBD1
clone_size: -
j_call: TRBJ2-5
cdr3_length: 14
cdr3_nt: TGTGCCAGCAGCTGGGGACAGGGGCCAGAGACCCAGTACTTC
cdr3_aa: CASSWGQGPETQYF

v_call: TRBV6-5
d_call: -
clone_size: few
j_call: TRBJ1-1
cdr3_length: 11
cdr3_nt: TGTGCCAGCAGTAGGACAGTTTTTGCTTTCTTT
cdr3_aa: CASSRTVFAFF

v_call: TRBV9
d_call: -
clone_size: few
j_call: TRBJ1-5
cdr3_length: 13
cdr3_nt: TGTGCCAGCAGCGCATCCCCAGGGGAGCCCCAGCATTTT
cdr3_aa: CASSASPGEPQHF

v_call: TRBV7-9
d_call: TRBD1
clone_size: few
j_call: TRBJ2-5
cdr3_length: 16
cdr3_nt: TGTGCCAGCAGCTTAGGGGACAGGGGAACCCAAGAGACCCAGTACTTC
cdr3_aa: CASSLGDRGTQETQYF

v_call: TRBV7-3
d_call: -
clone_size: -
j_call: TRBJ2-7
cdr3_length: 14
cdr3_nt: TGTGCCAGCAGCTCCTGGGACTTAACGGGCGAGCAGTACTTC
cdr3_aa: CASSSWDLTGEQYF

v_call: TRBV10-2
d_call: TRBD2
clone_size: few
j_call: TRBJ2-1
cdr3_length: 13
cdr3_nt: TGCGCCACCAGGCTAGCGGGTGCCAATGAGCAGTTCTTC
cdr3_aa: CATRLAGANEQFF

v_call: TRBV18
d_call: TRBD1
clone_size: few
j_call: TRBJ1-1
cdr3_length: 14
cdr3_nt: TGTGCCAGCTCACCACCGGGACAGGGGTTTGAAGCTTTCTTT
cdr3_aa: CASSPPGQGFEAFF

v_call: TRBV30
d_call: -
clone_size: -
j_call: TRBJ2-6
cdr3_length: 13
cdr3_nt: TGTGCCTGGAGTGTAGGGGCAGGCAACGTCCTGACTTTC
cdr3_aa: CAWSVGAGNVLTF

v_call: TRBV7-2
d_call: -
clone_size: many
j_call: TRBJ1-1
cdr3_length: 13
cdr3_nt: TGTGCCAGCAGCTTTGGGGGGTGGACTGAAGCTTTCTTT
cdr3_aa: CASSFGGWTEAFF

v_call: TRBV15
d_call: TRBD2
clone_size: -
j_call: TRBJ2-2
cdr3_length: 15
cdr3_nt: TGTGCCACCAGCCCGAGCGGGGGGGGAACCGGGGAGCTGTTTTTT
cdr3_aa: CATSPSGGGTGELFF

v_call: TRBV2
d_call: TRBD1
clone_size: -
j_call: TRBJ2-4
cdr3_length: 16
cdr3_nt: TGTGCCAGCAGTGATCCCTGGACAGGGGATTATCACATTCAGTACTTC
cdr3_aa: CASSDPWTGDYHIQYF

v_call: TRBV11-2
d_call: -
clone_size: -
j_call: TRBJ1-1
cdr3_length: 13
cdr3_nt: TGTGCCAGCAGCTTAGGATGGGGCGCTGAAGCTTTCTTT
cdr3_aa: CASSLGWGAEAFF

v_call: TRBV7-2
d_call: TRBD2
clone_size: few
j_call: TRBJ2-3
cdr3_length: 18
cdr3_nt: TGTGCCAGCAGCTCTAGCGGATTTAAGACTCCTAGCACAGATACGCAGTATTTT
cdr3_aa: CASSSSGFKTPSTDTQYF

v_call: TRBV2
d_call: -
clone_size: -
j_call: TRBJ1-3
cdr3_length: 16
cdr3_nt: TGTGCCAGCAGTGGCCGCCGACAGATATTTGGAAACACCATATATTTT
cdr3_aa: CASSGRRQIFGNTIYF

v_call: TRBV25-1
d_call: -
clone_size: -
j_call: TRBJ1-2
cdr3_length: 14
cdr3_nt: TGTGCCAGCAGTGCAAGGTTCGCGGATAGTGGCTACACCTTC
cdr3_aa: CASSARFADSGYTF